One sample yielded the 7 T cell receptor beta chains listed below, sequenced in a study of molecular identifiers for immune sequencing clone quantification (dated by TCRdb to 2016 to 2019). Libraries came from PCR. The listed sequencing device is NextSeq 500. The public reads were reprocessed in TCRdb via fastp at Q25 and MiXCR, keeping in-frame beta chains. CDR3 protein sequences are deduplicated, and each keeps its most common genes and DNA. This sample lists roughly 630,000 distinct CDR3 sequences; about 25% were detected once. Together, the top ten hold 0.78% of the sample. Sequenced input: naive CD8+ T cells from blood, with Jurkat cell RNA spiked in. The cell subset or site label corresponds to: FACS-sorted CD8+CD4-CCR7+CD45RA+ naive T cells. These receptor sequences come from a human donor in good health. Some libraries in this study had Jurkat cell RNA spiked in.

This sequence joins TRBV19 and TRBJ1-5, with 9 bases fitting TRBD1. The CDR3 spans 18 residues. Germline V gene data show CDR1 as LNHDA and CDR2 as SQIVND (reference sequence). V lost 4 bases, J lost 0 bases, and 10 bases stayed unmatched. This CDR3 is CASSNPDRGEYSNQPQHF. The CDR3 region has the DNA TGTGCCAGTAGTAACCCGGACAGGGGCGAGTATAGCAATCAGCCCCAGCATTTT.

This clonotype has ten or more counts. The chain has TRBV29-1 and TRBJ2-2; D is possibly TRBD1 (5 bases). Trimming cost V 4 bases and J 2 bases, with 14 bases left between them. Germline assignment: CDR1 SQVTM and CDR2 ANQGSEA. The CDR3 has 15 amino acids. The CDR3: CSVAVAQGNTGELFF. The CDR3 region has the DNA TGCAGCGTTGCGGTAGCTCAGGGCAACACCGGGGAGCTGTTTTTT.

The genes are TRBV6-5 and TRBJ2-1, with 10 bases aligning to TRBD2. The germline V gene encodes CDR1 MNHEY and CDR2 SVGAGI. The ends lost 2 bases at V and 2 bases at J; junction bases unmatched: 6. The CDR3 is made up of 17 amino acids. The CDR3 DNA reads as TGTGCCAGCAGTTACATGATAGCGGGAGGAGCCTACAATGAGCAGTTCTTC. Its protein product is CASSYMIAGGAYNEQFF.

The genes are TRBV6-2 or TRBV6-3 and TRBJ2-1, with TRBD2 as a possible D gene (5 bases). Trimming removed 8 bases from V and 7 bases from J, with 12 bases in between. Germline loops: CDR1 MNHEY, CDR2 SVGEGT. The CDR3 has 12 residues. In DNA, the CDR3 is TGTGCCAGCCCGACTAACGCGAATGAGCAGTTCTTC. It translates to CASPTNANEQFF.

The rearrangement uses TRBV6-2 or TRBV6-3 and TRBJ2-1; 8 nucleotides match TRBD1. Unmatched junction bases numbered 11, after V lost 5 bases and J lost 2 bases. This CDR3 is 17 amino acids long. Germline V gene lookup returns CDR1 MNHEY and CDR2 SVGEGT. CDR3 in DNA: TGTGCCAGCAGTCTCACGGGACAGGCGGCGGCCTACAATGAGCAGTTCTTC. Translated: CASSLTGQAAAYNEQFF.

The gene calls are TRBV27 and TRBJ2-4; 9 nucleotides align to TRBD1. V shed 6 bases and J 3 bases; nucleotides not matched to a gene: 9. Per the germline V gene, CDR1 is MNHEY and CDR2 is SMNVEV (reference sequence). This CDR3 comprises 16 residues. The CDR3 region is CASSDTGGLGKNIQYF. In DNA form, the CDR3 reads TGTGCCAGCAGCGACACAGGGGGCTTGGGCAAAAACATTCAGTACTTC.

This clonotype was seen at least ten times. The CDR3 reads CASSLDPMNTEAFF. CDR3 nucleotides: TGCGCCAGCAGCTTGGATCCCATGAACACTGAAGCTTTCTTT. This chain joins TRBV5-1 and TRBJ1-1; no clear D gene. Germline-derived CDR1 and CDR2 are SGHRS and YFSETQ. Trimming stripped 0 bases from V and 0 bases from J, with 6 bases between. The CDR3 totals 14 residues.